The clone carrying this T cell receptor (beta chain) was observed a handful of times. The target antigen is unknown. This sample was included in a study of cytomegalovirus exposure and HLA in healthy donors. The study's findings and limits: A few chains tied to CMV proved CMV antigen-specific in vitro.

Profiling relied on immunoSEQ multiplex PCR, and the TCRdb table lists in-frame clones only, not all of them. The sample shows 100,000 to 150,000 clones, roughly nine tenths of them seen only once. V was pared by 0 bases and J by 5 bases, with 14 bases between. The CDR3 spans 15 residues. CDR1 MNHEY and CDR2 SVGAGI come from the germline V gene. The J gene is TRBJ2-7, the V gene TRBV6-5, with TRBD1 as a possible D gene (5 bases). The sequence derives from a young man in good health and CMV-seronegative. The specimen sequenced was PBMCs. CDR3 bases: TGTGCCAGCAGTTACTCGAGGCAGGGTAAGGACGAGCAGTACTTC. Its protein product is CASSYSRQGKDEQYF.